These T cell receptor beta chains were read from a single sample in a study of glioma-infiltrating T cells. TCRdb itself ran the multiplex PCR reads through MiXCR, one entry per CDR3 protein. The table includes about 12,000 distinct CDR3 sequences, around a quarter detected once. Input material: glioma tissue, nonneoplastic brain tissue, or PBMCs (not recorded which). All receptors come from a human donor with low-grade glioma or glioblastoma, undergoing nonglioma brain surgery, or in good health (not recorded which). Both conserved end residues are part of each CDR3. Each record gives: clone size, CDR3 length, D gene, J gene, V gene, CDR3 protein, CDR3 DNA. A D gene is named only where the DNA matches it firmly. Expanded clones are given a class, and other clones once, few, many or no size at all.

NA 14 NA TRBJ1-1 TRBV3-1 CASRPGVRNTEAFF TGTGCCAGCAGACCGGGAGTAAGGAACACTGAAGCTTTCTTT
many 12 NA TRBJ2-1 TRBV6-1 CASSHAYNEQFF TGTGCCAGCAGCCACGCCTACAATGAGCAGTTCTTC
few 13 NA TRBJ2-3 TRBV5-6 CASSLGRTDTQYF TGTGCCAGCAGCTTGGGCCGGACGGATACGCAGTATTTT
medium-sized 13 NA TRBJ1-2 TRBV19 CASSPGTSYGYTF TGTGCCAGTAGTCCCGGGACGTCCTATGGCTACACCTTC
many 18 TRBD2 TRBJ2-3 TRBV7-2 CASSLVGGTSKGQDTQYF TGTGCCAGCAGCTTAGTGGGGGGGACTAGCAAGGGACAAGATACGCAGTATTTT
NA 13 NA TRBJ2-7 TRBV20-1 CSAPPSDSYEQYF TGCAGTGCTCCCCCTAGCGACTCCTACGAGCAGTACTTC
NA 14 NA TRBJ2-5 TRBV20-1 CSAPQGGAKETQYF TGCAGTGCCCCCCAGGGCGGGGCGAAAGAGACCCAGTACTTC
NA 13 NA TRBJ2-3 TRBV5-1 CASSRSGADTQYF TGCGCCAGCAGCCGAAGCGGCGCAGATACGCAGTATTTT
NA 14 TRBD2 TRBJ2-7 TRBV7-9 CASRSTSGGQEQYF TGTGCCAGCAGATCTACTAGCGGGGGTCAGGAGCAGTACTTC
few 16 NA TRBJ1-5 TRBV7-3 CASSGKGVRNNQPQHF TGTGCCAGCAGTGGGAAGGGGGTTCGGAACAATCAGCCCCAGCATTTT
few 12 NA TRBJ2-1 TRBV7-9 CASSLSSDEQFF TGTGCCAGCAGCTTATCATCGGATGAGCAGTTCTTC
once 16 NA TRBJ1-1 TRBV27 CVSSLGAALGTTEAFF TGTGTTAGCAGTTTAGGTGCTGCTTTAGGCACTACTGAAGCTTTCTTT
NA 14 NA TRBJ2-7 TRBV4-2 CASSYSGFTYEQYF TGTGCCAGCAGCTATAGCGGTTTTACCTACGAGCAGTACTTC
medium-sized 11 NA TRBJ1-1 TRBV28 CASSLEGQAFF TGTGCCAGCAGTTTGGAAGGACAAGCTTTCTTT
medium-sized 11 NA TRBJ1-3 TRBV6-2/TRBV6-3 CATDSGNTIYF TGTGCCACCGACTCTGGAAACACCATATATTTT
many 17 TRBD1 TRBJ2-3 TRBV4-1 CASSPPLGQWGTDTQYF TGCGCCAGCAGCCCCCCCTTGGGACAGTGGGGCACAGATACGCAGTATTTT
many 13 NA TRBJ1-6 TRBV25-1 CASSAGRDSPLHF TGTGCCAGCAGTGCGGGCAGGGATTCACCCCTCCACTTT
many 13 NA TRBJ2-7 TRBV4-2 CASSQGTDYEQYF TGTGCCAGCAGCCAAGGGACAGATTACGAGCAGTACTTC
NA 14 NA TRBJ1-1 TRBV19 CASSAGWRNTEAFF TGTGCCAGTAGTGCAGGGTGGCGGAACACTGAAGCTTTCTTT
NA 14 NA TRBJ2-3 TRBV11-2 CASSHGPNTDTQYF TGTGCCAGCAGTCACGGGCCTAACACAGATACGCAGTATTTT
many 16 NA TRBJ2-3 TRBV28 CASRSEEGVRADTQYF TGTGCCAGCAGATCTGAAGAAGGGGTTAGGGCAGATACGCAGTATTTT
medium-sized 14 TRBD2 TRBJ2-7 TRBV20-1 CSAIGSSGDDEQYF TGCAGTGCTATAGGATCCAGCGGGGACGACGAGCAGTACTTC
many 13 NA TRBJ1-1 TRBV7-9 CASSFQQNTEAFF TGTGCCAGCAGCTTCCAGCAGAACACTGAAGCTTTCTTT
NA 15 NA TRBJ2-7 TRBV2 CASRHSGTRAGEQYF TGTGCCAGCAGGCATTCCGGGACGCGAGCTGGCGAGCAGTACTTC
NA 16 TRBD2 TRBJ2-1 TRBV11-3 CARSLGTSRSYNEQFF TGTGCCAGAAGCCTGGGGACTAGCAGGTCCTACAATGAGCAGTTCTTC
many 11 NA TRBJ2-1 TRBV6-1 CASSDGTEQFF TGTGCCAGCAGTGACGGGACAGAGCAGTTCTTC
once 12 NA TRBJ2-1 TRBV29-1 CSVDQGYNEQFF TGCAGCGTTGACCAGGGATACAATGAGCAGTTCTTC
NA 13 NA TRBJ2-7 TRBV7-6 CARSLSVSYEQYF TGTGCCCGCAGCTTGTCAGTTTCCTACGAGCAGTACTTC
NA 14 NA TRBJ2-2 TRBV6-4 CASSPERSTGELFF TGTGCCAGCAGTCCGGAGAGATCTACCGGGGAGCTGTTTTTT
NA 13 TRBD1 TRBJ2-2 TRBV12-3/TRBV12-4 CASRDRDTGELFF TGTGCCAGCAGGGACAGGGACACCGGGGAGCTGTTTTTT
NA 12 NA TRBJ1-6 TRBV13 CASSNGREPLHF TGTGCCAGCAGTAATGGGCGTGAACCCCTCCACTTT
few 15 NA TRBJ2-5 TRBV2 CASSRTGLTGETQYF TGTGCCAGCAGCCGCACAGGGCTAACCGGGGAGACCCAGTACTTC
many 15 NA TRBJ2-1 TRBV20-1 CSAGGAGPSYNEQFF TGCAGTGCTGGGGGGGCCGGACCTTCCTACAATGAGCAGTTCTTC
NA 12 NA TRBJ1-3 TRBV13 CASSTTGNTIYF TGTGCCAGCAGCACGACTGGAAACACCATATATTTT
many 14 NA TRBJ1-1 TRBV27 CASSTQDKNTEAFF TGTGCCAGCAGCACCCAGGACAAGAACACTGAAGCTTTCTTT
few 17 TRBD2 TRBJ2-2 TRBV4-1 CASRGPASGKNTGELFF TGCGCCAGCAGGGGGCCAGCGAGCGGGAAGAACACCGGGGAGCTGTTTTTT
NA 19 TRBD2 TRBJ2-4 TRBV3-1 CASSSGGLAGMLAKNTQYF TGTGCCAGCAGCTCTGGTGGACTAGCGGGAATGCTAGCCAAAAACACTCAGTACTTC
NA 15 NA TRBJ1-1 TRBV27 CASSPGAGVNTEAFF TGTGCCAGCAGTCCCGGGGCAGGGGTGAACACTGAAGCTTTCTTC
many 13 NA TRBJ2-1 TRBV7-2 CASSFPTVNEQFF TGTGCCAGCAGCTTCCCCACGGTCAATGAGCAGTTCTTC
many 15 NA TRBJ2-7 TRBV6-1 CASSQTDSPSYEQYF TGTGCCAGCAGCCAGACCGACTCGCCCTCCTACGAGCAGTACTTC
medium-sized 16 NA TRBJ1-1 TRBV28 CASSPWTGAMNTEAFF TGTGCCAGCAGTCCATGGACGGGTGCAATGAACACTGAAGCTTTCTTT
NA 14 TRBD1 TRBJ1-1 TRBV7-2 CASSFSLGQGRAFF TGTGCCAGCAGCTTCAGTCTGGGACAGGGACGGGCTTTCTTT
NA 12 NA TRBJ2-7 TRBV11-1 CVSSRALYEQYF TGTGTCAGCAGCCGGGCCCTATACGAGCAGTACTTC
many 15 TRBD2 TRBJ2-7 TRBV6-1 CASSEVGEGSYEQYF TGTGCCAGCAGTGAAGTGGGGGAGGGCTCCTACGAGCAGTACTTC
few 14 NA TRBJ2-7 TRBV6-1 CASDSDPSSYEQYF TGTGCCAGCGATAGCGACCCAAGCTCCTACGAGCAGTACTTC
large 12 NA TRBJ2-7 TRBV20-1 CSAVERTYEQYF TGCAGTGCTGTAGAACGGACTTACGAGCAGTACTTC
few 15 NA TRBJ2-2 TRBV7-9 CASTPRRLKTGELFF TGTGCCAGCACCCCAAGGCGATTGAAAACCGGGGAGCTGTTTTTT
NA 15 TRBD1 TRBJ2-7 TRBV25-1 CASSENSTGGSEQYF TGTGCCAGCAGTGAAAACTCCACAGGGGGGAGCGAGCAGTACTTC
NA 15 NA TRBJ1-1 TRBV29-1 CSVASIGGLHTEAFF TGCAGCGTTGCCTCCATCGGGGGGCTGCACACTGAAGCTTTCTTT
many 17 TRBD2 TRBJ2-1 TRBV28 CASSSPGLAAGANEQFF TGTGCCAGCAGTTCTCCCGGACTAGCAGCAGGGGCAAATGAGCAGTTCTTC
medium-sized 16 NA TRBJ2-1 TRBV27 CASSRNRETTYNEQFF TGTGCCAGCAGTCGCAACCGGGAGACGACCTACAATGAGCAGTTCTTC
many 19 TRBD1 TRBJ2-3 TRBV28 CASSFSPSTGQGRADTQYF TGTGCCAGCAGTTTCTCCCCATCCACCGGACAGGGGAGGGCAGATACGCAGTATTTT
few 15 NA TRBJ2-1 TRBV2 CASSENPLGYNEQFF TGTGCCAGCAGTGAAAACCCCCTGGGCTACAATGAGCAGTTCTTC
NA 13 NA TRBJ2-3 TRBV6-4 CANSDYEVDTQYF TGTGCCAACAGTGATTACGAAGTAGATACGCAGTATTTT
many 14 TRBD2 TRBJ2-1 TRBV20-1 CSADSSGGYNEQFF TGCAGTGCCGACTCAAGCGGGGGATACAATGAGCAGTTCTTC
NA 14 TRBD1 TRBJ1-1 TRBV30 CAWKKTGGNTEAFF TGTGCCTGGAAGAAGACAGGGGGGAACACTGAAGCTTTCTTT
many 14 NA TRBJ2-6 TRBV6-1 CASSDVYGANVLTF TGTGCCAGCAGCGATGTCTATGGGGCCAACGTCCTGACTTTC
medium-sized 12 NA TRBJ2-7 TRBV6-1 CASSDPGNEQYF TGTGCCAGCAGTGATCCAGGGAACGAGCAGTACTTC
many 14 NA TRBJ2-7 TRBV6-1 CASSEQGQTYEQYF TGTGCCAGCAGTGAGCAGGGACAAACCTACGAGCAGTACTTC
medium-sized 13 NA TRBJ1-1 TRBV6-1 CASSWREVTEAFF TGTGCCAGCAGTTGGAGGGAGGTCACTGAAGCTTTCTTT